A single T cell receptor beta chain is shown here with its context. Its antigen is not known. In building TCR beta libraries, iRepertoire HTBI primers were used together with Arm-PCR of CDR3 regions. In the study's own analysis: Taken together, the samples had roughly 63 TRBV and 13 to 15 TRBJ segments identified. TCRdb reprocessed the multiplex PCR reads via MiXCR and lists one record per CDR3 protein. The V and J calls come from TCRdb's annotation, not from the publication. The data show nearly 350,000 distinct CDR3 sequences, 15% to 20% seen once. This record comes from a study of regulatory T cells in long-lasting Graves disease. Notes on the study in general: Persistent patients had a count of shared public clonotypes (approximately 2,800) that exceeded that of new patients (roughly 1,000). There were preferences for TRBV28, TRBJ1-2 and TRBJ2-5 in persistent disease.

Germline CDR1 LGHNT, CDR2 FRNRAP. The CDR3 spans 17 residues. The J segment lost 7 bases and the V segment lost 1 base, leaving 11 bases of the junction unmatched. As for time point: persistent/refractory GD, antithyroid drugs over 5 years with positive TRAb. The TCR library was made from RNA that had been extracted from PBMCs in TRIzol. The sequence was collected from a female donor with Graves disease. The chain joins TRBV12-5 to TRBJ2-3; TRBD2 matches at 10 bases. Sequenced here: peripheral blood mononuclear cells (PBMCs), sampled when the disease was refractory, from a patient treated with antithyroid drugs. The CDR3 DNA follows: TGTGCTAGTGGTTTGGCTCGAACTAGCGGGAAGGTCTATACGCAGTATTTT. It yields the protein CASGLARTSGKVYTQYF.